What follows describes a single T cell receptor beta chain. The clone's antigen remains unknown. Base qualities are not provided; no much larger clone lies one nucleotide away. The data were obtained in a study of blood T cell repertoires in COVID-19 (dated by TCRdb to the early 2020s). As for the study more broadly: Collaborator samples came from the United States, Italy and Spain and covered acute and convalescent phases of COVID-19. The material from the prospective study consisted of cDNA or gDNA derived from T cells, B-cell-depleted T cells, or PBMCs. Deeply sampled blood TCRbeta repertoires from subjects exposed to, actively infected with, or recovered from COVID-19 were included in the dataset. The repertoires were made available in a free public database intended to serve as a resource for research on the immune response to SARS-CoV-2. Samples came from the ongoing ImmuneRACE study (first 160 participants) plus 1,254 subjects from 6 global collaborators. A de-identified subject ID, COVID-19 status, age in years and sex were almost always included in the sample metadata. HLA class I and class II types, where available, came from metadata supplied by the sample provider rather than from assay-based typing.

Whole blood was collected in K2EDTA tubes by collaborating institutions according to the institutions' own protocols. Collaborator samples were shipped for TCRbeta analysis as frozen whole blood, isolated PBMCs, or DNA extracted from either sample type. The immunoSEQ Assay, a bias-controlled multiplex PCR, was used to amplify TCRbeta CDR3 regions from genomic DNA. As for how the authors treated the data: The number of nucleated cells in each sample was estimated by amplification of reference gene primers within the assay. To quantify the absolute abundance of each unique TCRbeta CDR3 rearrangement, sequence reads were collapsed and filtered. For each sample, productive Simpson clonality was calculated by taking the square root of Simpson's diversity index across productive rearrangements. TCRdb took over this immuneACCESS table, retaining in-frame rearrangements with V and J assigned. Such tables are incomplete; in checked studies, under half of the missing clones stem from an unresolved V gene, and the remainder is unexplained. V and J calls plus clone size are reproduced from that table; the DNA served to infer D and trimming. For this sample the table gives around 300,000 clones, of which more than 80% were detected only once. 3.5% to 4.5% of the sample is held by the ten biggest clonotypes.

Results and caveats for the whole study, not just this receptor: Clinical and demographic metadata were provided uncurated, with the amount varying by source and participant.

The receptor's source is a woman between 40 and 50 years old with acute or convalescent COVID-19. Material: peripheral blood.

The CDR3 is CASTREYEAFF. In nucleotides, the sequence is TGTGCCAGCACTCGGGAGTACGAAGCTTTCTTT. The chain links TRBV2 with TRBJ1-1, with the D gene uncertain. The CDR3 runs 11 residues from the cysteine to the phenylalanine. Of all the DNA, just the CDR3 is kept, 33 bases in frame from base 1. CDR1 and CDR2, per the germline V gene, are SNHLY and FYNNEI. Trimming takes 7 bases from V and 8 bases from J, and the germline ends sit 11 bases apart.